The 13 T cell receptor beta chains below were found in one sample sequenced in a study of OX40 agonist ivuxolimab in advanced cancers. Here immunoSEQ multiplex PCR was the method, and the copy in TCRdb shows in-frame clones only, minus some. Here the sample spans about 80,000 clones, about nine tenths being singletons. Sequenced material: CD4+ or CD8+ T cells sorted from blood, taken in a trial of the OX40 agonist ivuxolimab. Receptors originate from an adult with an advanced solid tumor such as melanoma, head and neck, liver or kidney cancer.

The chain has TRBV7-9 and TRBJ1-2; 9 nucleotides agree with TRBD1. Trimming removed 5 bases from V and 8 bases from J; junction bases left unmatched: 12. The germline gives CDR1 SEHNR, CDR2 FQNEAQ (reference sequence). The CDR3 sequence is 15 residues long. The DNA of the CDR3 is TGTGCCAGCAGCCTACAGGGGGCGCGGCCTGCCGGCTACACCTTC. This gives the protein CASSLQGARPAGYTF.

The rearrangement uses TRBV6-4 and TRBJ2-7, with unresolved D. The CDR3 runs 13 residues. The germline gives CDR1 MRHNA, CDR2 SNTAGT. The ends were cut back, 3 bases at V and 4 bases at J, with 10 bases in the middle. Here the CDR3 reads CASSEDGGYEQYV. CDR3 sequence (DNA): TGTGCCAGCAGTGAGGACGGTGGATACGAGCAGTACGTC.

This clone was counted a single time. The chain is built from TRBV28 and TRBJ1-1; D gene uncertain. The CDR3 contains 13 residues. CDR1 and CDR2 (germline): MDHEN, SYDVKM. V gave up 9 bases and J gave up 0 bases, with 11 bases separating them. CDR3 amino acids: CASVAQLNTEAFF. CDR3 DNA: TGTGCCAGTGTGGCCCAACTGAACACTGAAGCTTTCTTT.

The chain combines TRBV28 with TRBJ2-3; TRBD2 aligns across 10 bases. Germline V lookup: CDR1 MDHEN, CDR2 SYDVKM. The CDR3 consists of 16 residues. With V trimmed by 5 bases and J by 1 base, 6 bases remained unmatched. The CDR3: CASSLGLADRTDTQYF. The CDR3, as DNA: TGTGCCAGCAGTCTCGGACTAGCGGACCGCACAGATACGCAGTATTTT.

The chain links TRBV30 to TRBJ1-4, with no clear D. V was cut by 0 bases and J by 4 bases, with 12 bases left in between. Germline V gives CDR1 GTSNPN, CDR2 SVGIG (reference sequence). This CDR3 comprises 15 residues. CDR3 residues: CAWSVRGRVNEKLFF. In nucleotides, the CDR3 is TGTGCCTGGAGTGTACGTGGGAGAGTTAATGAAAAACTGTTTTTT.

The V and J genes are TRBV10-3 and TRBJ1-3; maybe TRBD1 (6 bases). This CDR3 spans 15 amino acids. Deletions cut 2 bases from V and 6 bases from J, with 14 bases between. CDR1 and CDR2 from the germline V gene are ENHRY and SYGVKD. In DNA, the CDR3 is TGTGCCATCAGTGAGGGCAGAGGGGGAGTAAACACCATATATTTT. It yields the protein CAISEGRGGVNTIYF.

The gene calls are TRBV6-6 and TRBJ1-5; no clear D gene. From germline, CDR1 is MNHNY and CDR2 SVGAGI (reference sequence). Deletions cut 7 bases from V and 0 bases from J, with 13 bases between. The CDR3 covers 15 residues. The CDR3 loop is CASTTRPYSNQPQHF. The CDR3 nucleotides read TGTGCCAGCACTACCCGGCCATATAGCAATCAGCCCCAGCATTTT.

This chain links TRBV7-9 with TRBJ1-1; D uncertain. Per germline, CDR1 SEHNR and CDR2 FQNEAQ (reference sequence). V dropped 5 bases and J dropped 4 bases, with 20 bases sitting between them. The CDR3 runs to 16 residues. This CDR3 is CASSPPDGQLGTEAFF. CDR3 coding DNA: TGTGCCAGCAGCCCCCCGGATGGGCAACTAGGCACTGAAGCTTTCTTT.

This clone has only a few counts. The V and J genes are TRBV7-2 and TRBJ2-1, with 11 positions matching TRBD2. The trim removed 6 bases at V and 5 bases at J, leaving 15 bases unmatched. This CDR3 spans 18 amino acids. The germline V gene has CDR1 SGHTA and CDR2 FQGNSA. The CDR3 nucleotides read TGTGCCAGCAGTTGGACCCGCCTGGGACTAGCGGAGAACAATGAGCAGTTCTTC. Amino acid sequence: CASSWTRLGLAENNEQFF.

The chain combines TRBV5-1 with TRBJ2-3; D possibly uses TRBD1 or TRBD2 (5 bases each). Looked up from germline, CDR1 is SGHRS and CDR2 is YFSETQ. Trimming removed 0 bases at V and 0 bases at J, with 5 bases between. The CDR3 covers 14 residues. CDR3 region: CASSLGGSTDTQYF. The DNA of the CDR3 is TGCGCCAGCAGCTTGGGGGGGAGCACAGATACGCAGTATTTT.

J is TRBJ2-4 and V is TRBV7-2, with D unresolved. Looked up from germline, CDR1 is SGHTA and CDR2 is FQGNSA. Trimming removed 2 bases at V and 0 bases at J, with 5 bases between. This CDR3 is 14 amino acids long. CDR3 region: CASSLSLAKNIQYF. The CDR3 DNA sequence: TGTGCCAGCAGCTTATCTCTAGCCAAAAACATTCAGTACTTC.

The CDR3 loop reads CASSLGFGYTF. The CDR3 region has the DNA TGTGCCAGCAGCTTGGGCTTTGGCTACACCTTC. The J gene is TRBJ1-2, the V gene TRBV5-6; D unresolved. There are 11 residues in the CDR3. V was shortened by 0 bases and J by 7 bases, with 4 bases between the two germline ends. Germline V CDR1 and CDR2: SGHDT, YYEEEE.

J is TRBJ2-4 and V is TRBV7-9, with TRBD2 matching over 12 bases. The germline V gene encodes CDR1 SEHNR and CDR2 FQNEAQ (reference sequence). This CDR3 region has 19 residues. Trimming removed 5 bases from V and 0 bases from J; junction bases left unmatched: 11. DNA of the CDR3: TGTGCCAGCAGCCTACTCCATGGGACTAGCGGGCTAGCCAAAAACATTCAGTACTTC. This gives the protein CASSLLHGTSGLAKNIQYF.